What follows are 19 T cell receptor beta chains derived from one specimen sequenced in a study of T-cell memory formation after mild COVID-19. TCRdb re-called the 5' RACE reads with MiXCR, one entry per CDR3 protein. Of over 450,000 distinct CDR3 sequences in the sample, 20% were seen once. Sample: PBMCs or a T cell subset sorted from them (not recorded which). Every receptor here comes from an adult woman who had mild COVID-19 (a few samples of this study predate the infection). Cell type and time point are not known.

This clonotype was counted only a few times. The chain employs TRBV4-3 and TRBJ1-6; D is uncertain. The CDR3 has 14 amino acids. Germline V lookup: CDR1 LGHNA, CDR2 YSLEER. The V end was cut by 0 bases, the J end by 9 bases, with 9 bases between. CDR3 region: CASSQDFVGSPLHF. In DNA, the CDR3 is TGCGCCAGCAGCCAAGATTTCGTGGGTTCACCCCTCCACTTT.

A few counts support this clonotype. This chain connects TRBV4-1 to TRBJ2-7; the D gene is possibly TRBD2 (5 bases). V gave up 3 bases and J gave up 3 bases, with 15 bases separating them. The CDR3 is made up of 15 amino acids. From germline, CDR1 is MGHRA and CDR2 YSYEKL. The CDR3 DNA reads TGCGCCAGCAGCCAGCTGGACGGAGGTCACTACGAGCAGTACTTC. It specifies CASSQLDGGHYEQYF.

This clonotype was detected a few times. J is TRBJ1-5 and V is TRBV4-1; TRBD1 matches at 8 bases. The CDR3 contains 15 residues. V shed 2 bases, J shed 4 bases, and the junction held 4 bases outside the gene matches. Germline V gives CDR1 MGHRA, CDR2 YSYEKL. The DNA for the CDR3 is TGCGCCAGCAGCCAACCGGACAGGGATAATCAGCCCCAGCATTTT. The encoded protein is CASSQPDRDNQPQHF.

V is TRBV6-2 or TRBV6-3 and J is TRBJ2-7; 11 bases fit TRBD1. This CDR3 contains 16 residues. The germline CDR1 and CDR2 sequences are MNHEY and SVGEGT. V gave up 5 bases and J gave up 3 bases; unmatched junction bases: 9. The CDR3 is CASSINGQGASYEQYF. In DNA form, the CDR3 reads TGTGCCAGCAGTATTAATGGACAGGGGGCCAGCTACGAGCAGTACTTC.

There are a few counts of this clonotype. The gene calls are TRBV12-3 or TRBV12-4 and TRBJ2-7, with no clear D. Trimming took off 2 bases at V and 4 bases at J, with 9 bases between the two ends. The CDR3 covers 13 residues. CDR3 sequence: CASSLLMGYEQYF. The CDR3, as DNA: TGTGCCAGCAGTTTACTCATGGGGTACGAGCAGTACTTC.

CDR3 amino acids: CASSLSLVDSQPQHF. In DNA, the CDR3 is TGTGCCAGCAGTTTATCTCTTGTTGACTCTCAGCCCCAGCATTTT. The rearrangement uses TRBV27 and TRBJ1-5, with D unresolved. Germline V lookup: CDR1 MNHEY, CDR2 SMNVEV (reference sequence). This CDR3 is built from 15 residues. Deletions cut 0 bases from V and 6 bases from J, with 12 bases between.

CDR3 region: CATSRGTGSTAEAFF. The CDR3 DNA reads as TGTGCCACCAGCAGAGGGACAGGGTCCACGGCTGAAGCTTTCTTT. The chain employs TRBV15 and TRBJ1-1; 8 nucleotides agree with TRBD1. J gave up 6 bases and V 1 base, and 7 bases lay outside the gene matches. The CDR3 contains 15 residues. CDR1 and CDR2 from the germline V gene are LNHNV and YYDKDF (reference sequence).

This clonotype was observed a handful of times. The V and J genes are TRBV6-5 and TRBJ2-4, with a tentative D call TRBD2 (5 bases). The CDR3 contains 13 residues. Trimming pared 5 bases from V and 7 bases from J, leaving 12 bases between. Germline V gene data show CDR1 as MNHEY and CDR2 as SVGAGI. The CDR3 bases are TGTGCCAGCAGTAGCCCCGGGGATAACATTCAGTACTTC. Translating gives CASSSPGDNIQYF.

This clonotype was detected a few times. V usage is TRBV6-5 and J usage is TRBJ2-1, with D possibly being TRBD1 (6 bases). Germline V lookup: CDR1 MNHEY, CDR2 SVGAGI. V was trimmed by 2 bases and J by 0 bases, leaving 8 bases between them. The CDR3 extends over 15 amino acids. CDR3 residues: CASSYRDNSYNEQFF. DNA for the CDR3: TGTGCCAGCAGTTACCGGGACAACTCCTACAATGAGCAGTTCTTC.

This clonotype has just one count. Because the CDR3's place on the DNA is in doubt, the DNA is left out and the CDR3 is given as listed by TCRdb. The genes are TRBV7-6 and TRBJ1-1. CDR1 and CDR2 from the germline V gene are SGHVS and FNYEAQ. Counting both end residues, the CDR3 totals 16 amino acids. This CDR3 reads CASSFGSGEGRTEAFF.

This chain links TRBV20-1 with TRBJ1-1; D unresolved. The length of the CDR3 is 11 residues. Trimming stripped 8 bases from V and 6 bases from J, with 13 bases between. Germline assignment: CDR1 DFQATT and CDR2 SNEGSKA (reference sequence). The CDR3: CSPTVRSEAFF. As DNA, the CDR3 is TGCAGTCCCACGGTTCGGTCTGAAGCTTTCTTT.

In this sample, this clonotype turned up many times. Written as DNA, the CDR3 is TGTGCCAGCAGCCAAGGCCTTACGGGACTGAACACTGAAGCTTTCTTT. Translation gives CASSQGLTGLNTEAFF. This chain joins TRBV3-1 and TRBJ1-1; maybe TRBD1 (5 bases). CDR1 and CDR2 (germline): LGHDT, YNNKEL (reference sequence). CDR3 size: 16 residues. Trimming pared 1 base from V and 0 bases from J, leaving 12 bases between.

The sample holds a few counts of this clonotype. The CDR3 coding sequence is TGCGCCAGCGCTGGACCCCCCGGGAATGAGCAGTTCTTC. Amino acid sequence: CASAGPPGNEQFF. The chain couples TRBV5-1 to TRBJ2-1; D remains unclear. Germline V gene data show CDR1 as SGHRS and CDR2 as YFSETQ. The V gene lost 7 bases and the J gene lost 7 bases, with 15 bases spanning the gap. The CDR3 is 13 amino acids.

This clonotype was detected only a few times. This chain connects TRBV4-3 to TRBJ2-2, with 7 bases matching TRBD1. The CDR3 totals 16 residues. V trimming: 2 bases; J trimming: 1 base; junction bases outside the gene matches: 4. Germline V gene sequence: CDR1 LGHNA, CDR2 YSLEER. The CDR3 protein is CASSQRGDRNTGELFF. Written as DNA, the CDR3 is TGCGCCAGCAGCCAAAGAGGGGACAGGAACACCGGGGAGCTGTTTTTT.

Here the CDR3 DNA reads TGTGCCAGCAGCCTAAACGACAGGGTCTGGGAGACCCAGTACTTC. Residues: CASSLNDRVWETQYF. This chain links TRBV7-6 with TRBJ2-5; 7 bases map to TRBD1. The CDR3 is 15 residues long. Germline V gene lookup returns CDR1 SGHVS and CDR2 FNYEAQ. V trimming: 5 bases; J trimming: 5 bases; junction bases outside the gene matches: 11. Supplemented by reference TRBV7-6 and TRBJ2-5, the full variable domain reads GAGVSQSPRYKVTKRGQDVALRCDPISGHVSLYWYRQALGQGPEFLTYFNYEAQQDKSGLPNDRFSAERPEGSISTLTIQRTEQRDSAMYRCASSLNDRVWETQYFGPGTRLLVL.

In this sample, this clonotype turned up a few times. The rearrangement links TRBV11-1 to TRBJ1-1; no clear D. The CDR3 length is 14 residues. From germline, CDR1 is SGHAT and CDR2 FQDESV (reference sequence). V was clipped by 2 bases and J by 4 bases, with 11 bases between them. The DNA for the CDR3 is TGTGCCAGCAGCTTATCGGCACTAGGCACTGAAGCTTTCTTT. This codes for CASSLSALGTEAFF.

This clonotype has a handful of counts. The V and J genes are TRBV6-2 or TRBV6-3 and TRBJ2-5, with 10 positions matching TRBD2. The germline V gene encodes CDR1 MNHEY and CDR2 SVGEGT. The J segment lost 2 bases and the V segment lost 6 bases, leaving 3 bases of the junction unmatched. The CDR3 has 14 amino acids. Here the CDR3 DNA reads TGTGCCAGCAGACCACTAGCGGGACAAGAGACCCAGTACTTC. Amino acids: CASRPLAGQETQYF.

The J gene is TRBJ1-1, the V gene TRBV18; D remains ambiguous. Germline assignment: CDR1 KGHSH and CDR2 LQKENI. Trimming took 1 base from V and 2 from J, leaving 17 bases between them. The CDR3 covers 17 residues. CDR3 bases: TGTGCCAGCTCACCACAGGAGATGGTGGGGAGTAACACTGAAGCTTTCTTT. Amino acids: CASSPQEMVGSNTEAFF.

In this sample, this clonotype turned up a few times. The chain links TRBV4-1 to TRBJ2-1, with 11 bases aligning to TRBD1. CDR1 MGHRA and CDR2 YSYEKL come from the germline V gene. CDR3 length equals 15 residues. V dropped 3 bases and J dropped 9; count of bases not matched to a gene: 7. DNA for the CDR3: TGCGCCAGCAGCCACCCGGACAGGGGGCAGGGTGAGCAGTTCTTC. It codes for CASSHPDRGQGEQFF.